This T cell receptor beta chain was captured by sequencing in a study of blood T cell repertoires in COVID-19. Study-wide context: Acute-phase and convalescent COVID-19 samples originated in the United States, Italy and Spain. PBMCs, B-cell-depleted T cells, or T cells provided the cDNA or gDNA that made up the material.

V lost 7 bases and J lost 7, with 17 bases in between. The CDR3 is 14 residues long. The germline V gene encodes CDR1 MNHEY and CDR2 SVGAGI. Generated by immunoSEQ multiplex PCR, the TCRdb table keeps only in-frame clones and is missing some. The sample yields a few hundred thousand clones, 84% seen once. V and J are TRBV6-5 and TRBJ1-5; D perhaps matches TRBD1 (6 bases). This clonotype was sampled from a human donor in a cohort sampled during active COVID-19. What was sequenced was peripheral blood. The CDR3 bases are TGTGCCAGCACCGAAGGACAGAAAAGGCAGCCCCAGCATTTT. Residues: CASTEGQKRQPQHF.